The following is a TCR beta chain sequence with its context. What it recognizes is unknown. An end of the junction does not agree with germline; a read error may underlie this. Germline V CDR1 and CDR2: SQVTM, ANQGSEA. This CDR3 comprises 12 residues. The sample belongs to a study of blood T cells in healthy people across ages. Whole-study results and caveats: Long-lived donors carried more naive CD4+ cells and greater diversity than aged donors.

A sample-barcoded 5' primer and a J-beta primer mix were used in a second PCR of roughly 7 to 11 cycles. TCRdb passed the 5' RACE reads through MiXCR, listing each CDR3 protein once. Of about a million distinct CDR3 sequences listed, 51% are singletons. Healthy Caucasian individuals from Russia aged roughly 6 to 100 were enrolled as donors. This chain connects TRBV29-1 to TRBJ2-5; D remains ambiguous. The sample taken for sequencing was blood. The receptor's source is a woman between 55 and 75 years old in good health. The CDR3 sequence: CSIEKQQETQYF. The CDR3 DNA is TGCAGCATTGAAAAGCAGCAAGAGACCCAGTACTTC.